The T cell receptor (beta chain) described here comes from a study of CD8 T cells in Susac syndrome. Study-wide results and caveats: The CD4+ T cell repertoire of patients with Susac syndrome showed no detectable clonal expansion. TCR sequencing and HLA analysis covered a relatively small number of individuals.

As for this clonotype: The antigen is undetermined.

Reverse transcription of about 0.5 to 1 ug RNA used random hexamers. TCR beta CDR3 was amplified by immunoSEQ covering 54 Vbeta and 13 Jbeta. TCRdb re-analysed the immunoSEQ multiplex PCR reads in MiXCR, keeping a single row per CDR3 protein. The sample carries approximately 190,000 distinct CDR3 sequences, approximately 94% recorded once. The CDR3 is 15 residues long. V dropped 4 bases and J dropped 0 bases, with 13 bases sitting between them. Per germline, CDR1 SGHNT and CDR2 YYREEE (reference sequence). The chain combines TRBV5-4 with TRBJ1-1, with D unresolved. The specimen was CD4+ T cells from PBMCs. The clonotype was recovered from a human donor with Susac syndrome. The CDR3 sequence is CASSDGRVMNTEAFF. CDR3 nucleotides: TGTGCCAGCAGCGACGGACGGGTTATGAACACTGAAGCTTTCTTT.